These 11 T cell receptor beta chains were sequenced from one sample in a study of CD8 T cells in ankylosing spondylitis. A single record per CDR3 protein comes from TCRdb applying MiXCR to the 5' RACE reads. The data contain 200,000 to 250,000 distinct CDR3 sequences, under 30% of them singletons. Specimen: blood, either unsorted or a sorted T cell fraction (not recorded which). The receptors here all came from a male donor with ankylosing spondylitis or in good health (not recorded which).

This clonotype was counted ten times or more. The V call is TRBV3-1, the J call TRBJ2-1; TRBD2 agrees at 8 bases. This CDR3 has 15 residues. Per germline, CDR1 LGHDT and CDR2 YNNKEL (reference sequence). V shed 1 base and J 2 bases; nucleotides not matched to a gene: 1. CDR3 loop: CASSQVGRAYNEQFF. In DNA, the CDR3 is TGTGCCAGCAGCCAAGTCGGGAGGGCCTACAATGAGCAGTTCTTC.

This clonotype has at least ten counts. The chain uses TRBV28 and TRBJ1-6, with D uncertain. The CDR3 has 17 amino acids. Germline lookup yields CDR1 MDHEN and CDR2 SYDVKM. V was shortened by 3 bases and J by 5 bases, with 17 bases between the two germline ends. The CDR3 loop is CASSLSILRRNNSPLHF. DNA of the CDR3: TGTGCCAGCAGTTTGTCAATTTTGAGGCGAAATAATTCACCCCTCCACTTT. The whole variable domain, filled in from reference TRBV28 and TRBJ1-6, reads DVKVTQSSRYLVKRTGEKVFLECVQDMDHENMFWYRQDPGLGLRLIYFSYDVKMKEKGDIPEGYSVSREKKERFSLILESASTNQTSMYLCASSLSILRRNNSPLHFGNGTRLTVT.

The J gene is TRBJ2-3, the V gene TRBV27; 7 bases align to TRBD2. Per germline, CDR1 MNHEY and CDR2 SMNVEV (reference sequence). V lost 3 bases, J lost 0 bases, and 6 bases stayed unmatched. There are 16 residues in the CDR3. The CDR3 nucleotides are TGTGCCAGCAGTTTTCGGCGGGAGACCAGCACAGATACGCAGTATTTT. The encoded protein is CASSFRRETSTDTQYF.

This clonotype was detected a few times. The chain joins TRBV6-6 to TRBJ1-5, with a tentative D call TRBD1 (5 bases). The V end lost 0 bases, the J end lost 10 bases, and 10 bases lay between the germline ends. Germline CDR1 is MNHNY and CDR2 is SVGAGI (reference sequence). CDR3 size: 13 residues. CDR3 amino acids: CASSYSQGAPQHF. DNA of the CDR3: TGTGCCAGCAGTTACTCCCAAGGGGCTCCCCAGCATTTT.

This clonotype was counted at least ten times. The chain links TRBV10-3 to TRBJ2-2, with a possible D match to TRBD2 (7 bases). This CDR3 is built from 15 residues. Germline V gene data show CDR1 as ENHRY and CDR2 as SYGVKD. The V and J ends lost 5 bases and 2 bases respectively, with 12 bases between them. CDR3 in amino acids: CAISPTGGNTGELFF. The CDR3 DNA sequence: TGTGCCATCAGTCCGACGGGGGGCAACACCGGGGAGCTGTTTTTT.

CDR3 sequence: CATAGSGRGANVLTF. CDR3 in DNA: TGTGCCACCGCAGGGTCAGGGCGCGGGGCCAACGTCCTGACTTTC. The chain uses TRBV24-1 and TRBJ2-6; D might be TRBD1 (5 bases). The V gene's germline CDR1 is KGHDR and CDR2 SFDVKD. This CDR3 contains 15 residues. V dropped 9 bases and J dropped 4 bases, with 15 bases sitting between them.

V is TRBV3-1 and J is TRBJ2-6; D uncertain. The CDR3 length is 16 residues. Per the germline V gene, CDR1 is LGHDT and CDR2 is YNNKEL (reference sequence). With 3 bases removed from V and 0 bases from J, the gap between germline ends came to 9 bases. The CDR3 DNA is TGTGCCAGCAGCCAGGAGCTTGTCTCTGGGGCCAACGTCCTGACTTTC. Translating it yields CASSQELVSGANVLTF.

This clonotype was seen repeatedly, ten times or more. The CDR3 DNA follows: TGCGCCAGCAGCCAAGATCGGGCGACAGATACGCAGTATTTT. Its translation is CASSQDRATDTQYF. This chain connects TRBV4-3 to TRBJ2-3; no clear D gene. V gave up 0 bases and J gave up 3 bases, with 7 bases separating them. This CDR3 region has 14 residues. Germline assignment: CDR1 LGHNA and CDR2 YSLEER.

This clonotype turned up a few times. The chain couples TRBV12-3 or TRBV12-4 to TRBJ2-5; tentative D call: TRBD2 (6 bases). Trimming stripped 6 bases from V and 5 bases from J, with 13 bases between. The CDR3 is 13 residues long. The CDR3 loop is CASSRLVSETQYF. In DNA, the CDR3 is TGTGCCAGCAGCCGACTAGTGTCGGAGACCCAGTACTTC.

The V call is TRBV12-3 or TRBV12-4, the J call TRBJ2-1; 8 bases line up with TRBD2. V lost 6 bases to trimming and J lost 5 bases; unmatched junction nucleotides: 12. This CDR3 is 16 amino acids long. The CDR3 spells CASSGGVTPQNNEQFF. The DNA of the CDR3 is TGTGCCAGCAGCGGGGGGGTGACACCTCAAAACAATGAGCAGTTCTTC.

This clonotype was seen many times. The rearrangement links TRBV5-5 to TRBJ2-1; D is possibly TRBD2 (5 bases). Trimming shortened V by 0 bases and J by 4 bases, and 11 bases separated the two germline ends. The CDR3 has 15 amino acids. CDR1 SGHKS and CDR2 YYEKEE come from the germline V gene (reference sequence). CDR3 residues: CASSLGAGGYNEQFF. CDR3 DNA sequence: TGTGCCAGCAGCTTGGGGGCAGGCGGGTACAATGAGCAGTTCTTC.